This T cell receptor (beta chain) is drawn from a study of T cell repertoires in cytomegalovirus infection. Across the study: Selected CMV epitopes included recently identified HLA-C-restricted ones as well as well-studied HLA-B-restricted ones. Indicated by public TCR beta signatures were CMV infection and matching HLA type.

Notes on the study in general: Dominant in the ex vivo response were TCR beta clonotypes restricted by HLA-C and specific for CMV. Totalled public TCR beta family frequency picked out people who carried CMV plus the relevant HLA.

Per the germline V gene, CDR1 is SGHAT and CDR2 is FQNNGV. V lost 0 bases to trimming and J lost 2 bases; unmatched junction nucleotides: 7. The CDR3 has 17 residues. This clonotype has just one count. Its antigen is still unknown. TCRdb reprocessed the reads with MiXCR, giving one entry per CDR3 protein. The sample includes 60,000 to 75,000 distinct CDR3 sequences, around 27% of them seen just once. The gene calls are TRBV11-2 and TRBJ1-2; 9 positions match TRBD1. Sequenced material: CD8+ T cells from cultured PBMCs, taken from culture after CMV antigen stimulation. The receptor was derived from a human donor in good health (CMV status not recorded). Some clones in this sample may be carry-over from other donors' samples. The CDR3 DNA reads TGTGCCAGCAGCTTAGAACCCGGGACAGGGATGAACTATGGCTACACCTTC. Its protein product is CASSLEPGTGMNYGYTF.